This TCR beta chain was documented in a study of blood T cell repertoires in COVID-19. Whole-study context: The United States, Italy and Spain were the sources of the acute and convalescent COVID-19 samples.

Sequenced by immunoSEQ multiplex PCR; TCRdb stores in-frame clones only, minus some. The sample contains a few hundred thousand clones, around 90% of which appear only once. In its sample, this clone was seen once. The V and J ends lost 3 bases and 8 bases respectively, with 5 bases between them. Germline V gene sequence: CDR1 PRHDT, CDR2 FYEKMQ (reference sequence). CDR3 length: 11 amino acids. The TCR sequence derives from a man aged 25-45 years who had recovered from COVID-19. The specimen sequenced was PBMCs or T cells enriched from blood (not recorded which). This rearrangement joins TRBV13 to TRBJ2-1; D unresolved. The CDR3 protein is CASSFYYEQFF. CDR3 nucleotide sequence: TGTGCCAGCAGCTTCTATTATGAGCAGTTCTTC. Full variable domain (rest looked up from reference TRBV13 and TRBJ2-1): AAGVIQSPRHLIKEKRETATLKCYPIPRHDTVYWYQQGPGQDPQFLISFYEKMQSDKGSIPDRFSAQQFSDYHSELNMSSLELGDSALYFCASSFYYEQFFGPGTRLTVL.